One sample yielded the 20 T cell receptor beta chains listed below, sequenced in a study of a mutant IDH1 vaccine in newly diagnosed glioma. Clones were sequenced by immunoSEQ multiplex PCR, and TCRdb holds only the in-frame ones, with some missing. This sample carries more than 50,000 clones, roughly 61% of them seen once, and the ten largest clones take around 4.8%. These receptors lack a known antigen. Specified time point: week 47, end of study. Each dose of the vaccine consisted of 300 ug of mutant IDH1 20-mer peptide, with topical imiquimod. The sample was peripheral blood mononuclear cells (PBMCs), taken from a glioma patient whose treatment included an IDH1 peptide vaccine. The origin of the receptors is a man aged 35 to 55 with glioma. Some clones in this sample may be carry-over from other donors' samples.

Only a few counts were recorded for this clone. DNA of the CDR3: TGTGCCAGCTCACCACCGAGCACAGGGGGTGGTGGAAACACCATATATTTT. Amino acids: CASSPPSTGGGGNTIYF. This chain joins TRBV18 and TRBJ1-3; 8 nucleotides align to TRBD1. The V and J ends lost 0 bases and 3 bases, in that order; junction bases with no gene match: 7. Per the germline V gene, CDR1 is KGHSH and CDR2 is LQKENI. CDR3 size: 17 residues.

V is TRBV5-1 and J is TRBJ2-7; 7 nucleotides line up with TRBD2. From germline, CDR1 is SGHRS and CDR2 YFSETQ. Germline trimming cut 3 bases from V and 1 base from J; bases unmatched to any gene: 7. The CDR3 spans 15 residues. The CDR3 here is CASSWTWGGSYEQYF. For the CDR3, the DNA is TGCGCCAGCAGCTGGACTTGGGGGGGGTCCTACGAGCAGTACTTC.

This rearrangement joins TRBV5-1 to TRBJ1-2; the D gene is possibly TRBD1 (6 bases). V lost 2 bases, J lost 3 bases, and 14 bases lay in between. Germline assignment: CDR1 SGHRS and CDR2 YFSETQ. CDR3 length: 15 residues. The CDR3 coding sequence is TGCGCCAGCAGCTTCAGGGGCGTGGGGGACTATGGCTACACCTTC. Residues: CASSFRGVGDYGYTF.

In this sample, this clone turned up a few times. The genes are TRBV6-5 and TRBJ1-1, with TRBD1 as a possible D gene (6 bases). V lost 2 bases and J 1 base, leaving 14 bases between the germline ends. Germline V gives CDR1 MNHEY, CDR2 SVGAGI. The CDR3 extends over 16 amino acids. The CDR3 reads CASSYDSGTPNTEAFF. The CDR3 coding sequence is TGTGCCAGCAGTTACGATTCCGGGACACCGAACACTGAAGCTTTCTTT.

The chain combines TRBV2 with TRBJ1-6; D is undetermined. The germline CDR1 and CDR2 sequences are SNHLY and FYNNEI. This CDR3 region has 15 residues. V dropped 4 bases and J dropped 7 bases, with 14 bases sitting between them. The CDR3 coding sequence is TGTGCCAGCAGTGTAGCGAGGTCAGTGAATTCACCCCTCCACTTT. Translation: CASSVARSVNSPLHF.

The CDR3: CASSGDTHEAFF. The CDR3 DNA sequence: TGTGCCAGCAGTGGGGACACTCACGAAGCTTTCTTT. This chain links TRBV6-1 with TRBJ1-1; possibly TRBD1 for D (6 bases). CDR3 length: 12 residues. Trimming stripped 4 bases from V and 8 bases from J, with 11 bases between. The germline V gene encodes CDR1 MNHNS and CDR2 SASEGT.

The chain combines TRBV6-5 with TRBJ1-1; D is unclear. The CDR3 contains 14 residues. Trimming shortened V by 2 bases and J by 1 base, and 8 bases separated the two germline ends. Germline V CDR1 and CDR2: MNHEY, SVGAGI. The chain's CDR3 is CASSYDRPNTEAFF. The CDR3 DNA reads TGTGCCAGCAGTTACGATCGCCCGAACACTGAAGCTTTCTTT.

J is TRBJ2-2 and V is TRBV10-3; 7 nucleotides match TRBD2. Per the germline V gene, CDR1 is ENHRY and CDR2 is SYGVKD. V lost 0 bases and J lost 6; bases outside the gene matches: 13. The CDR3 loop spans 18 amino acids. CDR3 in DNA: TGTGCCATCAGTGAGTCGCCCGCGGGACGGGGGGTAGCCGGGGAGCTGTTTTTT. Protein: CAISESPAGRGVAGELFF.

This chain's CDR3 is CASSYSGWGGTQYF. DNA for the CDR3: TGTGCCAGCAGTTACTCGGGCTGGGGCGGGACCCAGTACTTC. The V call is TRBV6-5, the J call TRBJ2-5, with D possibly being TRBD1 (5 bases). The germline V and J ends were trimmed by 0 bases and 7 bases, with 12 bases remaining between them. From germline, CDR1 is MNHEY and CDR2 SVGAGI. CDR3 length equals 14 residues.

The chain is built from TRBV27 and TRBJ1-1; D remains ambiguous. With 2 bases removed from V and 1 base from J, the gap between germline ends came to 8 bases. Germline V gene lookup returns CDR1 MNHEY and CDR2 SMNVEV (reference sequence). This CDR3 has 14 residues. The CDR3 reads CASSLGRQNTEAFF. CDR3 bases: TGTGCCAGCAGTTTAGGGCGACAGAACACTGAAGCTTTCTTT.

This clone was found a few times. The gene calls are TRBV7-9 and TRBJ2-1; D remains ambiguous. The V end was cut by 6 bases, the J end by 9 bases, with 12 bases between. The CDR3 sequence is 12 residues long. The germline gives CDR1 SEHNR, CDR2 FQNEAQ (reference sequence). CDR3 protein: CASSPLLPEQFF. The CDR3 nucleotides read TGTGCCAGCAGTCCCCTTTTGCCTGAGCAGTTCTTC.

The CDR3, as DNA: TGCGCCAGCCCTAGCGCTCCCCAAAACATTCAGTACTTC. This translates into CASPSAPQNIQYF. The chain is built from TRBV10-1 and TRBJ2-4, with D perhaps TRBD2 (6 bases). Trimming took off 8 bases at V and 5 bases at J, with 13 bases between the two ends. The length of the CDR3 is 13 residues. In germline, CDR1 is WNHNN, CDR2 SYGVQD (reference sequence).

This clone was observed a handful of times. The rearrangement links TRBV30 to TRBJ1-2, with D unclear. The CDR3 loop spans 11 amino acids. V lost 1 base and J lost 4, with 4 bases in between. The germline V gene encodes CDR1 GTSNPN and CDR2 SVGIG (reference sequence). CDR3 sequence (DNA): TGTGCCTGGAGTGGGGGCTATGGCTACACCTTC. Translating it yields CAWSGGYGYTF.

This clone was counted at least ten times. The chain joins TRBV7-9 to TRBJ2-1; maybe TRBD2 (5 bases). CDR1 is SEHNR and CDR2 is FQNEAQ in the germline V gene (reference sequence). The CDR3 has 16 residues. Trimming left V 4 bases short and J 9 bases short, with 22 bases between. The CDR3 loop is CASSSRPGIPESEQFF. CDR3 coding DNA: TGTGCCAGCAGCTCGCGCCCCGGGATCCCGGAGAGTGAGCAGTTCTTC.

J is TRBJ1-2 and V is TRBV6-6, with 9 bases lining up with TRBD1. The CDR3 length is 15 residues. V dropped 4 bases and J dropped 8; count of bases not matched to a gene: 11. CDR1 and CDR2 from the germline V gene are MNHNY and SVGAGI (reference sequence). The CDR3 spells CASSSPGQGLSGYTF. The CDR3 DNA is TGTGCCAGCAGTTCCCCGGGACAGGGATTGTCAGGCTACACCTTC.

The rearrangement links TRBV9 to TRBJ1-5; D is possibly TRBD1 (5 bases). The germline V and J ends were trimmed by 0 bases and 4 bases, with 11 bases remaining between them. Germline V gene sequence: CDR1 SGDLS, CDR2 YYNGEE. The CDR3 is made up of 15 amino acids. The chain's CDR3 is CASSVEGRVNQPQHF. CDR3 DNA: TGTGCCAGCAGCGTAGAGGGGAGAGTTAATCAGCCCCAGCATTTT.

The genes are TRBV9 and TRBJ2-1; a weak D match, TRBD2 (5 bases). The length of the CDR3 is 13 residues. Per germline, CDR1 SGDLS and CDR2 YYNGEE. V gave up 4 bases and J gave up 2 bases, with 7 bases separating them. The CDR3 coding sequence is TGTGCCAGCAGCCTGGAGGCCTACAATGAGCAGTTCTTC. Protein product: CASSLEAYNEQFF.

The chain uses TRBV29-1 and TRBJ1-6, with 7 bases matching TRBD1. The germline CDR1 and CDR2 sequences are SQVTM and ANQGSEA. The CDR3 spans 15 residues. Trimming cost V 6 bases and J 7 bases; bases outside gene matches: 12. The CDR3 region is CSVTIGQAANSPLHF. The CDR3, as DNA: TGCAGCGTGACTATCGGACAGGCGGCGAATTCACCCCTCCACTTT.

The chain joins TRBV6-6 to TRBJ2-4; maybe TRBD1 (5 bases). This CDR3 has 15 residues. V shed 1 base and J shed 2 bases, with 9 bases lying between them. The V gene's germline CDR1 is MNHNY and CDR2 SVGAGI (reference sequence). The CDR3 nucleotides read TGTGCCAGCAGTTACTACCAGGGAACCAAAAACATTCAGTACTTC. Its translation is CASSYYQGTKNIQYF.

This clone has a handful of counts. The chain couples TRBV6-4 to TRBJ2-1; D gene ambiguous. V was pared by 0 bases and J by 8 bases, with 8 bases between. The V gene's germline CDR1 is MRHNA and CDR2 SNTAGT. The CDR3 runs to 13 residues. The CDR3 loop reads CASSDSERHEQFF. CDR3 DNA: TGTGCCAGCAGTGACTCGGAAAGGCATGAGCAGTTCTTC.